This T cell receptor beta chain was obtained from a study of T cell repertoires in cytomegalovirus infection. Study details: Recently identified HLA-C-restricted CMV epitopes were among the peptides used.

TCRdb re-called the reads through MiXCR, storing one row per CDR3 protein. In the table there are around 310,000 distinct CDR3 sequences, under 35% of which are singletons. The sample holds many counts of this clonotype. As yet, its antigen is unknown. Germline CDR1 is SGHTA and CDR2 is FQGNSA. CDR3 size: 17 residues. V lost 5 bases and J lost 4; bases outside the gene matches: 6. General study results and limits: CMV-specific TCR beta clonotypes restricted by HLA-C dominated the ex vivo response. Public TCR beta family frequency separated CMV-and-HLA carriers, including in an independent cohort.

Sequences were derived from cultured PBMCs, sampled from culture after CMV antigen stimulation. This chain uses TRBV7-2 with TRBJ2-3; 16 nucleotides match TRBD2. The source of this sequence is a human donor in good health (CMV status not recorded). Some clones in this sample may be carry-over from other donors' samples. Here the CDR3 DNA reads TGTGCCAGCAGCCCGGGACTAGCGGGAGGGCCCGCAGATACGCAGTATTTT. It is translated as CASSPGLAGGPADTQYF.